The 3 T cell receptor beta chains below come from one sample, sequenced in a study of sequential checkpoint blockade in melanoma. Produced via immunoSEQ multiplex PCR; TCRdb's table is partial and in-frame only. Of fewer than 30,000 clones listed, 65% to 85% are singletons. The sample's treatment: randomized to nivolumab then ipilimumab (arm A) or the reverse (arm B). The sample here was CD8+ T cells sorted from blood (inferred from file names), taken from a patient given nivolumab and ipilimumab in sequence. All receptors come from a human donor with melanoma.

The rearrangement joins TRBV4-3 to TRBJ2-7, with TRBD1 matching over 7 bases. This CDR3 region has 14 residues. With V trimmed by 4 bases and J by 6 bases, 9 bases remained unmatched. CDR1 LGHNA and CDR2 YSLEER come from the germline V gene. The DNA for the CDR3 is TGCGCCAGCAGCCCGTACAGGGGATCTGGCGAGCAGTACTTC. This gives the protein CASSPYRGSGEQYF.

The chain has TRBV11-1 and TRBJ2-7; TRBD2 matches 7 bases. Per germline, CDR1 SGHAT and CDR2 FQDESV (reference sequence). This CDR3 contains 14 residues. After removal of 4 bases from V and 5 bases from J, the junction contained 8 bases not matched to a gene. CDR3 protein: CASSSSGNRHEQYF. The DNA for the CDR3 is TGTGCCAGCAGCTCAAGCGGGAACAGGCACGAGCAGTACTTC.

This clone was recorded once. CDR3 nucleotide sequence: TGCAGCGTCGGGGGGATACCGAACACTGAAGCTTTCTTT. Protein: CSVGGIPNTEAFF. The chain has TRBV29-1 and TRBJ1-1; possible D gene TRBD1, 5 bases. Germline values: CDR1 SQVTM, CDR2 ANQGSEA. The CDR3 consists of 13 residues. The V end lost 6 bases, the J end lost 1 base, and 12 bases lay between the germline ends.